This TCR beta chain emerged from a study of T cells in localized non-small cell lung cancer. The V and J ends lost 0 bases and 4 bases respectively, with 13 bases between them. The CDR3 spans 15 residues. Germline CDR1 reads KGHSH; CDR2 reads LQKENI. Using immunoSEQ multiplex PCR, the repertoire was profiled, and TCRdb retains in-frame clones only, with some absent. The sample contains 1,200 to 1,500 clones, around 23% of which appear only once. The sequence was collected from a male donor older than 55 with stage I squamous cell lung carcinoma. The sample here was lung tumor tissue, taken before any cancer treatment. The chain joins TRBV18 to TRBJ2-7; perhaps D is TRBD1 or TRBD2 (5 bases each). The DNA of the CDR3 is TGTGCCAGCTCACCACCGACACCAGGGACGTACGAGCAGTACTTC. This encodes CASSPPTPGTYEQYF.